Detailed here is one TCR beta chain. The data derive from a study of control samples from healthy donors and cancer patients. V lost 3 bases to trimming and J lost 3 bases; unmatched junction nucleotides: 7. Per germline, CDR1 KGHSH and CDR2 LQKENI. This CDR3 spans 15 amino acids. Libraries were prepared by immunoSEQ multiplex PCR; TCRdb keeps only in-frame clonotypes and omits some of them. The data contain over 90,000 clones, about 89% of them singletons. This chain connects TRBV18 to TRBJ2-5, with 7 bases aligning to TRBD1. The sample was PBMCs. This clonotype was obtained from a man aged 60 to 69 with lung cancer. The CDR3 region has the DNA TGTGCCAGCTCACCTTTTCGACAGGGAGAAGAGACCCAGTACTTC. This sequence encodes CASSPFRQGEETQYF.